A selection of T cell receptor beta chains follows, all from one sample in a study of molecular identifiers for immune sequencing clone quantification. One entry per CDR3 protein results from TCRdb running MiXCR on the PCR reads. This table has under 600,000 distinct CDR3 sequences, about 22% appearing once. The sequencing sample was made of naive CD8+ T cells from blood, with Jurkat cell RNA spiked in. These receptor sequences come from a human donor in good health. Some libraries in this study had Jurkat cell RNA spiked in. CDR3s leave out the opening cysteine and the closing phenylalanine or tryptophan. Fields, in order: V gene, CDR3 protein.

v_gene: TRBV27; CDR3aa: ASTGQSTDTQY
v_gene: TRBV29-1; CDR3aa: SVEAAGVEQF
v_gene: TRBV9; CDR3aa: ASSPAPRAEKLF
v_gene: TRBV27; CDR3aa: ASSPSQGGETQY
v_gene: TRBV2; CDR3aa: ASSEVVIANTEAF
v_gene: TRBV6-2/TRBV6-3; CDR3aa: ASSYNAGAKADTQY
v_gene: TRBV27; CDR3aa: ASSLVGGRSTDTQY
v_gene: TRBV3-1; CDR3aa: ASSQDRDGGPQETQY
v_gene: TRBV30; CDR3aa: AWSEDGGLF
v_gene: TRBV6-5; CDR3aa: ASNSGHQQY
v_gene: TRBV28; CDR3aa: ASSYPSGLAGDAYEQY
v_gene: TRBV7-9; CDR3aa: ASSLGTHDAV
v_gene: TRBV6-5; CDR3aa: ASSSSRDSVYEQY
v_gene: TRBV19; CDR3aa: ASSDDGYSGNTIY
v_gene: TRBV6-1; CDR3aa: ASSERATRSTDTQY
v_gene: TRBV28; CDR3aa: ASSLVDREAF
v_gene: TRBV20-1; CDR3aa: SAFRQDYSYEQY
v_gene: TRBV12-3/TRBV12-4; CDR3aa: ASSLTGPADTQY
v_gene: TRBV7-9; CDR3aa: ASSSPGTGYEKLF
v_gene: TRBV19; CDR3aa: ASSINSVSYNEQF
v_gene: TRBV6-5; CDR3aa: ASSLEPLAGGGTGELF
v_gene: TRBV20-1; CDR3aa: SARDRTGAHYEQY
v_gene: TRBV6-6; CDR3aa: ASSNTAGGLGNTIY
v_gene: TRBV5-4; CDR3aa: ASSLVGLAEYEQY